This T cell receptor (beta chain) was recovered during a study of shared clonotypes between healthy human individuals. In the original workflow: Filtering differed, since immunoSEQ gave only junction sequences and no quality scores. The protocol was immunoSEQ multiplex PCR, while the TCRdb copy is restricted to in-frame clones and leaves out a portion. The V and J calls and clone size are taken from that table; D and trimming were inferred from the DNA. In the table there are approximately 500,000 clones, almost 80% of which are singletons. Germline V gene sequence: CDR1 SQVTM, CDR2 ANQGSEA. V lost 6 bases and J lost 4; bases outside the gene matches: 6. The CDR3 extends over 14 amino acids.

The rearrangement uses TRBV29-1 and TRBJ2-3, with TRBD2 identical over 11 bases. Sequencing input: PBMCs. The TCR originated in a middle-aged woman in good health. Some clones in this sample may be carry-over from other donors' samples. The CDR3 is CSVPILAGADTQYF. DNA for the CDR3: TGCAGCGTGCCCATACTAGCGGGAGCAGATACGCAGTATTTT.